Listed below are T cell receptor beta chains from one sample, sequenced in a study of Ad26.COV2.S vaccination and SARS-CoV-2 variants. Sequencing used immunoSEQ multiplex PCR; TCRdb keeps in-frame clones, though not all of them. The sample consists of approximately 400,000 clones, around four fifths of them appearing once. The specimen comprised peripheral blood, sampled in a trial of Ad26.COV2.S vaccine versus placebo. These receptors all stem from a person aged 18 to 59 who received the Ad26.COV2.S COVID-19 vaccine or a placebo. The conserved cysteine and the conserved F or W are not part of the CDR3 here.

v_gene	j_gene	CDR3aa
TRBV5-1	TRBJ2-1	ASSPWGMASGRGNEQF
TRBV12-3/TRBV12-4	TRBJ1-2	ASSLDPYRGYT
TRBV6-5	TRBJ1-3	ASSYSTGTGNTIY
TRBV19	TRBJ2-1	ASAAGGRLNEQF
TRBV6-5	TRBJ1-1	ASRRQATTEAF
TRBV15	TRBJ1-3	ATSRDSGFSGNTIY
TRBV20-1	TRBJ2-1	SPVRYNEQF
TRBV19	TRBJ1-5	ASSIGGSQPQH
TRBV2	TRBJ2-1	ASSDRGLGEF
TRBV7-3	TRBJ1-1	ASSSGGGTEAF
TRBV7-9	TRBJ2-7	ASSLASGGLF
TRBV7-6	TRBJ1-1	ASSLGGGWNTEAF
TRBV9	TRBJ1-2	ASSVSNTGYGYT
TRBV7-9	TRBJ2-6	ASSPGWRGSGANVLT
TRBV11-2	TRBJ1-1	ASSLVNKAGEAF
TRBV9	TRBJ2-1	ASSPGVLYNEQF
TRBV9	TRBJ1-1	ASSVTPGGNTEAF
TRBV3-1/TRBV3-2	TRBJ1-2	ASSLGTAYGYT
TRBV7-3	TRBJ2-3	ASSLRGDTDTQY
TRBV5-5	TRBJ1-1	ASSEVGGNTEAF
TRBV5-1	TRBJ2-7	ASSYLADSYEQY
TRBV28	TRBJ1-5	ASSLTVQGRRPQH
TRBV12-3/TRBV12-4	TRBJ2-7	ASSPTGFREQY
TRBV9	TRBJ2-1	ASSARTGAYNEQF
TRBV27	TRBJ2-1	ASSLSRVGNEQF
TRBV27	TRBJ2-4	ASSTYRGNIQY
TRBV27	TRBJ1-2	ASRPRDGIYGYT
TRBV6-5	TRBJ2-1	ASRGAEQF
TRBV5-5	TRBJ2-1	ASSRTEFNEQF
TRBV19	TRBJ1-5	ASSTGQTRRQPQH
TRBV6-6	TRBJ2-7	ASTSPGGDFEQY
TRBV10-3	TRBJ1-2	AIRLGTGVFNNYGYT
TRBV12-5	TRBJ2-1	ASGPRTSGGHVRF
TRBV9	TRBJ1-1	ASSVDRAGNAF
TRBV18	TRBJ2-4	ASSRDGPQNIQY
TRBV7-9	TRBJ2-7	ASSLAFGSGRTYEQY
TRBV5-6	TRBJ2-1	ASSLLAGGREQF
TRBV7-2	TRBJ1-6	ASSLGSYNSPLH
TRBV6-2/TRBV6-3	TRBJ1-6	ASSYAGLRNNSPLH
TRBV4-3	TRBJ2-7	ASSQGAGRLY
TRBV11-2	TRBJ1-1	ASSLARSVRAF
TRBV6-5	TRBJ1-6	ASSLGSGGTALH
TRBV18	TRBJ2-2	ASSRTLAVGGELF
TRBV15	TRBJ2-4	ATSPRTWDTNIQY
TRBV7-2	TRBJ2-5	ASSLGWETQY
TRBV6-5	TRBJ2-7	ASRLGSGYEQY
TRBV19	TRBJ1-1	ASIAQGIGNTEAF
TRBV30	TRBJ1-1	AWIRVGNTEAF
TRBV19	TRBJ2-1	ASGAGWGGEQF
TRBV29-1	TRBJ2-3	SVRAQRGTDTQY
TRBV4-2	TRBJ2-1	ASSQEPGKAYNEQF
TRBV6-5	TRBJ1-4	ASTAAGSTNEKLF
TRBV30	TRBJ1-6	ASRGGSSYNSPLH
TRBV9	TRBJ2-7	ASSPVASYEQY
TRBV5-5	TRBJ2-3	ASSHSGGTDTQY